This T cell receptor beta chain is from a study of blood T cells in healthy people across ages. Extraction of total RNA produced a minimum of 5.5 micrograms from each sample. Trimming took 6 bases from V and 4 from J; bases not matched to a gene: 10. The CDR3 runs to 16 residues. The V gene's germline CDR1 is DFQATT and CDR2 SNEGSKA (reference sequence). Overall study results and limits: More naive CD4+ cells and higher diversity were found in long-lived than in aged donors.

A second PCR, run for roughly 7 to 11 cycles, used a sample-barcoded 5' primer plus a J-beta primer mix. A minimum of 3 million CDR3-containing paired-end reads was obtained for each sample. TCRdb called the 5' RACE reads again in MiXCR, with one record for every CDR3 protein. Here the sample spans about 1.8 million distinct CDR3 sequences, around 50% being singletons. This clonotype has just a few counts. Its target is not known. The receptor was isolated from a woman in her 40s in good health. The chain links TRBV20-1 to TRBJ2-1, with 12 bases identical to TRBD2. The sample was blood. As DNA, the CDR3 is TGCAGTGCCTACGGCGGACTAGCGGGAATGTACAATGAGCAGTTCTTC. Translating it yields CSAYGGLAGMYNEQFF.